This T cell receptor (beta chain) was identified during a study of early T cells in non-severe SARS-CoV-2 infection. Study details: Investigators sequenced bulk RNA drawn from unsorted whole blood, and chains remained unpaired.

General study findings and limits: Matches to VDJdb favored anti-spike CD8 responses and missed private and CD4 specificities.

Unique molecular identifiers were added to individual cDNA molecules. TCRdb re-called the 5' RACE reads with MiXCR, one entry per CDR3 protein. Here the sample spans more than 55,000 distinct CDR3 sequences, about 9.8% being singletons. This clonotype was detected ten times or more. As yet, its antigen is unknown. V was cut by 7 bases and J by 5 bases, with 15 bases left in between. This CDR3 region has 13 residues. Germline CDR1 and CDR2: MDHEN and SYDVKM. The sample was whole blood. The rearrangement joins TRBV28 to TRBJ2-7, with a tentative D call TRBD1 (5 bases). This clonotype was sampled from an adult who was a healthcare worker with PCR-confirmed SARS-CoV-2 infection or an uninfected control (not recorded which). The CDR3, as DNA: TGTGCCAGCACCCCCCAGGGATGGGACGAGCAGTACTTC. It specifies CASTPQGWDEQYF.